This T cell receptor beta chain was recovered during a study of CD8+ T cells in alopecia areata. Across the whole study: Treated patients were given oral tofacitinib, which was dosed at 5 to 10 mg twice daily. The protocol delivered tofacitinib for 6 to 18 months, then withdrew it for 6 months.

This clone was recorded a few times. Specified treatment: oral pan-JAK inhibitor, 5-10 mg twice daily. Trimming shortened V by 6 bases and J by 4 bases, and 6 bases separated the two germline ends. The CDR3 is 11 amino acids. CDR1 is SQVTM, CDR2 ANQGSEA, per germline. RNA extraction and reverse transcription yielded cDNA as sequencing template. Generated by immunoSEQ multiplex PCR, the TCRdb table keeps only in-frame clones and is missing some. The data hold under 200,000 clones, with around 60% observed a single time. This sequence joins TRBV29-1 and TRBJ2-2, with D unresolved. The sample was CD4+ T cells sorted from blood, taken at week 24, from a patient treated with tofacitinib. This TCR derives from a human donor with alopecia areata. As DNA, the CDR3 is TGCAGCGTCTGGGGCACCGGGGAGCTGTTTTTT. Amino acid sequence: CSVWGTGELFF.